Following are 15 T cell receptor beta chains from one sample sequenced in a study of blood T cell repertoires in COVID-19. Sequencing was performed with immunoSEQ multiplex PCR; in TCRdb, only in-frame clones are kept and a portion is missing. The data contain about 140,000 clones, approximately 88% of them seen just once; the ten biggest clones take up more than 0.8%. The sequencing sample was made of peripheral blood. The source is a woman between 45 and 60 years old with acute or convalescent COVID-19.

This chain uses TRBV19 with TRBJ1-1; possibly TRBD1 for D (5 bases). The germline V and J ends were trimmed by 7 bases and 1 base, with 10 bases remaining between them. The germline V gene has CDR1 LNHDA and CDR2 SQIVND (reference sequence). The CDR3 is 13 amino acids. The CDR3 reads CASMGRGNTEAFF. CDR3 DNA sequence: TGTGCCAGTATGGGGCGGGGGAACACTGAAGCTTTCTTT.

The rearrangement uses TRBV5-1 and TRBJ2-3; 8 bases are shared with TRBD1. The CDR3 spans 13 residues. Germline-derived CDR1 and CDR2 are SGHRS and YFSETQ. V lost 6 bases to trimming and J lost 4 bases; unmatched junction nucleotides: 4. The CDR3 DNA sequence: TGCGCCAGCAACCCGGACAGGGCAGATACGCAGTATTTT. This gives the protein CASNPDRADTQYF.

This chain connects TRBV19 to TRBJ2-7; 12 positions match TRBD1. The V gene end was trimmed by 10 bases and the J gene end by 9 bases; junction bases not matched to a gene: 13. CDR1 and CDR2 (germline): LNHDA, SQIVND (reference sequence). There are 14 residues in the CDR3. The CDR3, as DNA: TGTGCCACCCCGTGGGGGACAGGGGGCGATAGGCAGTACTTC. This translates into CATPWGTGGDRQYF.

This rearrangement joins TRBV19 to TRBJ1-2, with TRBD1 identical over 7 bases. This CDR3 spans 14 amino acids. V lost 4 bases, J lost 4 bases, and 6 bases stayed unmatched. The germline V gene encodes CDR1 LNHDA and CDR2 SQIVND (reference sequence). The CDR3: CASSSQGVGYGYTF. The CDR3 DNA reads TGTGCCAGTAGTAGCCAGGGGGTAGGCTATGGCTACACCTTC. Based on the CDR3 plus reference TRBV19 and TRBJ1-2, the full variable domain is DGGITQSPKYLFRKEGQNVTLSCEQNLNHDAMYWYRQDPGQGLRLIYYSQIVNDFQKGDIAEGYSVSREKKESFPLTVTSAQKNPTAFYLCASSSQGVGYGYTFGSGTRLTVV.

This sequence joins TRBV4-1 and TRBJ1-1; D is unresolved. Germline V gene data show CDR1 as MGHRA and CDR2 as YSYEKL. The V and J ends lost 5 bases and 0 bases respectively, with 7 bases between them. The CDR3 runs to 13 residues. The CDR3: CASSYNLNTEAFF. CDR3 sequence (DNA): TGCGCCAGCAGCTATAACTTGAACACTGAAGCTTTCTTT.

V usage is TRBV3-1 (or the pseudogene TRBV3-2) and J usage is TRBJ1-6, with TRBD1 identical over 10 bases. The V and J ends lost 10 bases and 3 bases, in that order; junction bases with no gene match: 3. The CDR3 loop spans 14 amino acids. The germline V gene encodes CDR1 LGHDT and CDR2 YNNKEL (reference sequence). CDR3 sequence: CATRTGGYNSPLHF. CDR3 in DNA: TGTGCCACCCGGACAGGGGGCTATAATTCACCCCTCCACTTT.

V usage is TRBV5-1 and J usage is TRBJ2-1; 8 positions agree with TRBD1. Germline values: CDR1 SGHRS, CDR2 YFSETQ. V dropped 2 bases and J dropped 3; count of bases not matched to a gene: 4. The CDR3 sequence is 15 residues long. This CDR3 is CASSLGQGYYNEQFF. The CDR3 DNA reads as TGCGCCAGCAGCTTAGGACAGGGATACTACAATGAGCAGTTCTTC. The full variable domain, with the rest looked up from reference TRBV5-1 and TRBJ2-1, is KAGVTQTPRYLIKTRGQQVTLSCSPISGHRSVSWYQQTPGQGLQFLFEYFSETQRNKGNFPGRFSGRQFSNSRSEMNVSTLELGDSALYLCASSLGQGYYNEQFFGPGTRLTVL.

The gene calls are TRBV3-1 (or the pseudogene TRBV3-2) and TRBJ2-1, with TRBD2 identical over 15 bases. The length of the CDR3 is 16 residues. Per germline, CDR1 LGHDT and CDR2 YNNKEL (reference sequence). The J segment lost 7 bases and the V segment lost 4 bases, leaving 5 bases of the junction unmatched. The CDR3 is CASSPGTSGRRNEQFF. In DNA, the CDR3 is TGTGCCAGCAGCCCGGGGACTAGCGGGAGGCGGAATGAGCAGTTCTTC.

The CDR3 DNA sequence: TGTGCCAGCAGCGGGTACCCCACAGATACGCAGTATTTT. Amino acids: CASSGYPTDTQYF. The chain employs TRBV2 and TRBJ2-3; no firm D call. The V gene lost 6 bases and the J gene lost 2 bases, with 9 bases spanning the gap. The germline CDR1 and CDR2 sequences are SNHLY and FYNNEI. The CDR3 loop spans 13 amino acids.

V gene TRBV6-5 combines with J gene TRBJ2-1; TRBD1 is a possible D gene (5 bases). CDR1 MNHEY and CDR2 SVGAGI come from the germline V gene. The V end was cut by 8 bases, the J end by 2 bases, with 13 bases between. The CDR3 runs 14 residues. The CDR3 loop is CASALRGPYNEQFF. The CDR3 DNA sequence: TGTGCCAGCGCCCTAAGGGGCCCCTACAATGAGCAGTTCTTC.

The chain carries TRBV27 and TRBJ1-5; 7 bases map to TRBD1. In germline, CDR1 is MNHEY, CDR2 SMNVEV (reference sequence). Germline trimming cut 8 bases from V and 1 base from J; bases unmatched to any gene: 8. The length of the CDR3 is 15 residues. The CDR3 reads CASGGQVGSNQPQHF. In nucleotides, the CDR3 is TGTGCCAGCGGAGGACAGGTGGGGAGCAATCAGCCCCAGCATTTT.

This chain links TRBV5-1 with TRBJ1-2; D possibly corresponds to TRBD1 (6 bases). Germline assignment: CDR1 SGHRS and CDR2 YFSETQ. V dropped 0 bases and J dropped 3 bases, with 9 bases sitting between them. This CDR3 has 14 residues. The CDR3 DNA follows: TGCGCCAGCAGCTTGGGACAGGCCGACTATGGCTACACCTTC. Amino acids: CASSLGQADYGYTF.

This clone has only one observation. The genes are TRBV4-1 and TRBJ1-3; TRBD1 matches at 8 bases. The CDR3 is made up of 18 amino acids. CDR1 MGHRA and CDR2 YSYEKL come from the germline V gene. After removal of 0 bases from V and 4 bases from J, the junction contained 11 bases not matched to a gene. The CDR3 spells CASSQDGAGQGRGNTIYF. CDR3 DNA sequence: TGCGCCAGCAGCCAAGACGGAGCCGGACAGGGAAGGGGAAACACCATATATTTT.

The chain has TRBV9 and TRBJ2-7; 9 bases are shared with TRBD1. CDR1 SGDLS and CDR2 YYNGEE come from the germline V gene. CDR3 size: 15 residues. V lost 4 bases and J lost 5; bases outside the gene matches: 10. CDR3 sequence reads: CASSPSGTGIDEQYF. Here the CDR3 DNA reads TGTGCCAGCAGCCCCTCCGGGACAGGGATCGACGAGCAGTACTTC.

The chain combines TRBV5-1 with TRBJ2-3; D is undetermined. Germline-derived CDR1 and CDR2 are SGHRS and YFSETQ. This CDR3 is 14 amino acids long. V was pared by 0 bases and J by 0 bases, with 5 bases between. The CDR3 DNA is TGCGCCAGCAGCTTGGCCATTAGCACAGATACGCAGTATTTT. Protein sequence: CASSLAISTDTQYF.